A single sample is the source of the 8 T cell receptor beta chains below, sequenced in a study of blood T cells in healthy people across ages. Next came a second PCR, run for about 7 to 12 cycles, which used a sample-barcoded 5' primer along with a J-beta primer mix. A single record per CDR3 protein comes from TCRdb applying MiXCR to the 5' RACE reads. This sample yields 850,000 to 1,000,000 distinct CDR3 sequences, of which about 44% are seen a single time; 13% belongs to the top ten. The sequenced sample was blood. All receptors derive from a man between 25 and 39 years old in good health.

The gene calls are TRBV6-6 and TRBJ2-3; D is unclear. Trimming removed 5 bases at V and 2 bases at J, with 11 bases between. Germline lookup yields CDR1 MNHNY and CDR2 SVGAGI (reference sequence). CDR3 length: 14 residues. CDR3 amino acids: CASSPVINTDTQYF. For the CDR3, the DNA is TGTGCCAGCAGTCCCGTGATCAACACAGATACGCAGTATTTT.

This clonotype was detected a few times. The rearrangement links TRBV4-2 to TRBJ2-1; possible D gene TRBD2, 6 bases. V shed 3 bases and J shed 6 bases, with 9 bases lying between them. CDR1 and CDR2 (germline): LGHNA, YNFKEQ. This CDR3 is 13 amino acids long. CDR3 DNA sequence: TGTGCCAGCAGCCAGATGGGGGGCAATGAGCAGTTCTTC. As protein: CASSQMGGNEQFF.

The chain employs TRBV2 and TRBJ2-5; D is undetermined. The end of the DNA fits TRBJ2-7 better, so the J call may be wrong. Germline V gives CDR1 SNHLY, CDR2 FYNNEI. The CDR3 length is 12 residues. For the CDR3, the DNA is TGTGCCAGCAGCCGTTTATATTACGAGCAGTACTTC. It encodes CASSRLYYEQYF.

The V and J genes are TRBV27 and TRBJ1-1, with D maybe TRBD1 (5 bases). The CDR3 runs 13 residues. Trimming took 8 bases from V and 5 from J, leaving 15 bases between them. Germline CDR1 MNHEY, CDR2 SMNVEV (reference sequence). CDR3 sequence (DNA): TGTGCCAGCCAGGGAGTGCCCCCTACTGAAGCTTTCTTT. Protein sequence: CASQGVPPTEAFF.

The chain employs TRBV7-2 and TRBJ2-7, with TRBD2 identical over 11 bases. V was clipped by 5 bases and J by 3 bases; unmatched bases: 6. Germline V gene data show CDR1 as SGHTA and CDR2 as FQGNSA. The CDR3 runs 15 residues. The DNA for the CDR3 is TGTGCCAGCAGCCCGACTAGCGGGGCAATCTACGAGCAGTACTTC. Translating gives CASSPTSGAIYEQYF.

Regarding this clonotype: With a much larger clone just one base away, this may be a read error. The V call is TRBV3-1, the J call TRBJ1-2; 8 nucleotides agree with TRBD1. Trimming removed 5 bases from V and 6 bases from J; junction bases left unmatched: 2. The CDR3 sequence is 12 residues long. Germline CDR1 LGHDT, CDR2 YNNKEL (reference sequence). CDR3 region: CASSWTGNGYTF. As DNA, the CDR3 is TGTGCCAGCAGCTGGACAGGGAATGGCTACACCTTC. Filled out from reference TRBV3-1 and TRBJ1-2, the complete variable domain reads DTAVSQTPKYLVTQMGNDKSIKCEQNLGHDTMYWYKQDSKKFLKIMFSYNNKELIINETVPNRFSPKSPDKAHLNLHINSLELGDSAVYFCASSWTGNGYTFGSGTRLTVV.

This chain links TRBV29-1 with TRBJ1-1, with TRBD1 matching over 9 bases. Losses at the gene ends were 2 bases for V and 3 bases for J; bases not matched to a gene: 13. Germline V CDR1 and CDR2: SQVTM, ANQGSEA. There are 17 residues in the CDR3. Here the CDR3 DNA reads TGCAGCGTTGAACCTATGGGGACAGGGTATCCGGACACTGAAGCTTTCTTT. It is translated as CSVEPMGTGYPDTEAFF.

The chain joins TRBV15 to TRBJ2-1, with TRBD1 matching 8 bases. Germline V gene sequence: CDR1 LNHNV, CDR2 YYDKDF (reference sequence). The J segment lost 8 bases and the V segment lost 4 bases, leaving 10 bases of the junction unmatched. CDR3 size: 15 residues. In nucleotides, the CDR3 is TGTGCCACCAGCAAAAAGGGACAGGAGAAGCATGAGCAGTTCTTC. This codes for CATSKKGQEKHEQFF.